One and the same sample provided the 7 T cell receptor beta chains below, sequenced in a study of monozygotic twins with inflammatory bowel disease. TCRdb re-called the 5' RACE reads and shows each CDR3 protein once, DNA omitted. Its listing shows 350,000 to 400,000 distinct CDR3 sequences. The specimen was blood. The receptor set was obtained from a human donor with ulcerative colitis or Crohn's disease, or a healthy co-twin of an affected twin (not recorded which).

The rearrangement links TRBV7-2 to TRBJ2-5. This CDR3 has 16 residues. Per germline, CDR1 SGHTA and CDR2 FQGNSA. The CDR3 region is CASSLFIQHYQETQYF.

V usage is TRBV25-1 and J usage is TRBJ2-7. Germline V lookup: CDR1 MGHDK, CDR2 SYGVNS. The length of the CDR3 is 12 residues. The chain's CDR3 is CASSDVDYEQYF.

The V call is TRBV5-1, the J call TRBJ1-1; the TCRdb call, TRBD1, lacks DNA for checking. Germline V lookup: CDR1 SGHRS, CDR2 YFSETQ. This CDR3 is 17 amino acids long. CDR3 protein: CASSAIGQGVANTEAFF.

The chain joins TRBV4-1 to TRBJ2-7; TCRdb designates TRBD2, a call that cannot be tested without DNA. Germline V gene lookup returns CDR1 MGHRA and CDR2 YSYEKL. CDR3 length: 16 residues. CDR3 in amino acids: CASTPYLAAGRYEQYF.

This chain links TRBV4-1 with TRBJ2-7; TCRdb returns TRBD2, unconfirmable since there is no DNA. CDR3 length: 14 residues. Germline assignment: CDR1 MGHRA and CDR2 YSYEKL. The chain's CDR3 is CASSQSSRVHEQYF.

J is TRBJ2-4 and V is TRBV20-1; TCRdb picks TRBD1, but there is no DNA to check that call. The length of the CDR3 is 15 residues. Looked up from germline, CDR1 is DFQATT and CDR2 is SNEGSKA (reference sequence). The CDR3 protein is CSARSLGGAKNIQYF.

The V call is TRBV5-1, the J call TRBJ2-1; TCRdb's D call, TRBD1, is unchecked because there is no DNA. The CDR3 covers 16 residues. CDR1 and CDR2 from the germline V gene are SGHRS and YFSETQ. Here the CDR3 reads CASSPNLGRANNEQFF.